The 2 T cell receptor beta chains presented below share a single source sample, sequenced in a study of early T cells in non-severe SARS-CoV-2 infection. TCRdb re-called the 5' RACE reads through MiXCR, storing one row per CDR3 protein. The sample lists 100,000 to 150,000 distinct CDR3 sequences; more than 13% were seen once. Sequences were obtained from whole blood. These receptor sequences come from an adult who was a healthcare worker with PCR-confirmed SARS-CoV-2 infection or an uninfected control (not recorded which).

This clonotype was detected ten times or more. The chain uses TRBV7-9 and TRBJ1-1; the D gene is possibly TRBD1 (6 bases). This CDR3 comprises 13 residues. The V and J ends lost 5 bases and 5 bases respectively, with 12 bases between them. Germline CDR1 and CDR2: SEHNR and FQNEAQ (reference sequence). For the CDR3, the DNA is TGTGCCAGCAGCCCTAAGGGGGAGACTGAAGCTTTCTTT. Translation: CASSPKGETEAFF. Full variable domain (rest looked up from reference TRBV7-9 and TRBJ1-1): DTGVSQNPRHKITKRGQNVTFRCDPISEHNRLYWYRQTLGQGPEFLTYFQNEAQLEKSRLLSDRFSAERPKGSFSTLEIQRTEQGDSAMYLCASSPKGETEAFFGQGTRLTVV.

The chain is built from TRBV12-3 or TRBV12-4 and TRBJ1-2, with 10 bases fitting TRBD1. The J segment lost 8 bases and the V segment lost 9 bases, leaving 15 bases of the junction unmatched. This CDR3 has 15 residues. Here the CDR3 reads CASQDRDRGPWGYTF. The CDR3 coding sequence is TGTGCCAGTCAAGACCGGGACAGGGGCCCCTGGGGCTACACCTTC.